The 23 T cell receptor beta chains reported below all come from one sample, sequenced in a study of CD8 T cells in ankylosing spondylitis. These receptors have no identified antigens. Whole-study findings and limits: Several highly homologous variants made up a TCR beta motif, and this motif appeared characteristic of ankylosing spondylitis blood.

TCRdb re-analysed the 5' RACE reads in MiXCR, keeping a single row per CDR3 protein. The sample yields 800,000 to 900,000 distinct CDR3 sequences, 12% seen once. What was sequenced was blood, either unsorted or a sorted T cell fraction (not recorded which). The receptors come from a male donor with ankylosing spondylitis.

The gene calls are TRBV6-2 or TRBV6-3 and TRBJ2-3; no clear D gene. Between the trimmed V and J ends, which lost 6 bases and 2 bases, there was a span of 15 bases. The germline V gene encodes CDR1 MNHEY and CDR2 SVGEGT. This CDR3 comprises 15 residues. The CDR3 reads CASSQEPMYTDTQYF. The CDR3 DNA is TGTGCCAGCAGCCAGGAGCCTATGTACACAGATACGCAGTATTTT.

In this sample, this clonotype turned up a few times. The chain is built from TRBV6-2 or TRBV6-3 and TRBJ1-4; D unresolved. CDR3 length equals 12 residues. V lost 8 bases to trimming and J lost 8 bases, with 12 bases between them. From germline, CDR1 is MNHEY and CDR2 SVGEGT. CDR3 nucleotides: TGTGCCAGCGCTCACCCAGGAGAAAAACTGTTTTTT. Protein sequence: CASAHPGEKLFF.

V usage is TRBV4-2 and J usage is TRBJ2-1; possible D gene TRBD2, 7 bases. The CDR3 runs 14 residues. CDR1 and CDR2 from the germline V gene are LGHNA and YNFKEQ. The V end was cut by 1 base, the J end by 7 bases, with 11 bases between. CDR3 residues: CASSQVAGANEQFF. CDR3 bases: TGTGCCAGCAGCCAAGTGGCGGGGGCAAATGAGCAGTTCTTC.

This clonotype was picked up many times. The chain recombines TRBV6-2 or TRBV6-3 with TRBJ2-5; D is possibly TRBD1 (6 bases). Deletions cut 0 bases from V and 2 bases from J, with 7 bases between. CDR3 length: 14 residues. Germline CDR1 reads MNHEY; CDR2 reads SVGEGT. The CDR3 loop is CASSYSDSQETQYF. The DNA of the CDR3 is TGTGCCAGCAGTTACTCGGACAGTCAAGAGACCCAGTACTTC.

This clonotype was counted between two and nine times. In DNA, the CDR3 is TGTGCCAGCAGCTTTGGACAGGGCAATTTCTACGAGCAGTACTTC. Residues: CASSFGQGNFYEQYF. The V call is TRBV11-1, the J call TRBJ2-7; 8 bases match TRBD1. Per the germline V gene, CDR1 is SGHAT and CDR2 is FQDESV (reference sequence). The V segment lost 3 bases and the J segment 3 bases; nucleotides outside the gene matches: 7. CDR3 length: 15 residues.

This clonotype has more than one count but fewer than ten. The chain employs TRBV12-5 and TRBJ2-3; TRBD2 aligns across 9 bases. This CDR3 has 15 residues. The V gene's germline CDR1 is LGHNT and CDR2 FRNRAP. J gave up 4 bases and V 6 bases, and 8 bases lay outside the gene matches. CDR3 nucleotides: TGTGCTAGTGGCCTGGGACTAGCAGACGCAGATACGCAGTATTTT. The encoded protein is CASGLGLADADTQYF.

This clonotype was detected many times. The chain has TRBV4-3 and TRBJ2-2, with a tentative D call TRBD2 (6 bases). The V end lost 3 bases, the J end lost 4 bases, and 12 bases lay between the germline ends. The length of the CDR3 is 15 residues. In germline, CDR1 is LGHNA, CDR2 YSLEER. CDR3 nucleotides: TGCGCCAGCAGCCACGGGGAGGCGGGCACCGGGGAGCTGTTTTTT. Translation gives CASSHGEAGTGELFF.

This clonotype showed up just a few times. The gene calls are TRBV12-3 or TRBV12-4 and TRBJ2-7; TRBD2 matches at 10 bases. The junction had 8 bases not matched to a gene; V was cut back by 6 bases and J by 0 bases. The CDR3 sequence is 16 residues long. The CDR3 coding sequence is TGTGCCAGCAGCCCGGGGAGACTAGCGGGCTCCTACGAGCAGTACTTC. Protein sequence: CASSPGRLAGSYEQYF.

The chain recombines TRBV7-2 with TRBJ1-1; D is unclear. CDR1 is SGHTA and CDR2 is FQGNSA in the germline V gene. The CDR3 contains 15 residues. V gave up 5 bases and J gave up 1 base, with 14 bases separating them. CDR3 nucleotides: TGTGCCAGCAGCCGTCCCGTGAGCTCGAACACTGAAGCTTTCTTT. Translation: CASSRPVSSNTEAFF. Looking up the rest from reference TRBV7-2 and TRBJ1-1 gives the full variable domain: GAGVSQSPSNKVTEKGKDVELRCDPISGHTALYWYRQSLGQGLEFLIYFQGNSAPDKSGLPSDRFSAERTGGSVSTLTIQRTQQEDSAVYLCASSRPVSSNTEAFFGQGTRLTVV.

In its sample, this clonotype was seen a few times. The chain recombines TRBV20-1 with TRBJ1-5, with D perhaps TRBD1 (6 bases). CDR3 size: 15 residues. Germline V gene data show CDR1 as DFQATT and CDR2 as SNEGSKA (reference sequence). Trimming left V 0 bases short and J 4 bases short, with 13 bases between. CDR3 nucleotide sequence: TGCAGTGCTAGAGATCGTAGCAGGGGAAATCAGCCCCAGCATTTT. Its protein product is CSARDRSRGNQPQHF.

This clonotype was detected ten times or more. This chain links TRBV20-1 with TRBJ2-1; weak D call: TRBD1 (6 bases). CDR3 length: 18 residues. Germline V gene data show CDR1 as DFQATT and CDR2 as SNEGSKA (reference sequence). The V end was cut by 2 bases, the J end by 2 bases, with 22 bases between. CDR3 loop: CSARSRGQTGKAYNEQFF. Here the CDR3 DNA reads TGCAGTGCTAGATCCAGAGGGCAAACAGGGAAGGCCTACAATGAGCAGTTCTTC.

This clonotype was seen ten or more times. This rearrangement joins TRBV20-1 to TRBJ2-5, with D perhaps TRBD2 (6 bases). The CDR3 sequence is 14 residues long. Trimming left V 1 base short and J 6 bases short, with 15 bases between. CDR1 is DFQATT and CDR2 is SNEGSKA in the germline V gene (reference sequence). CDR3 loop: CSARGDFLLKTQYF. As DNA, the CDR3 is TGCAGTGCTAGAGGGGACTTCCTATTAAAGACCCAGTACTTC.

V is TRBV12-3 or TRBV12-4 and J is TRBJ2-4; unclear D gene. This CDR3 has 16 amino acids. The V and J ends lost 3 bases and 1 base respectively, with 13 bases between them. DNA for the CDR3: TGTGCCAGCAGTTTCCGAGGTGGTTGGGCCAAAAACATTCAGTACTTC. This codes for CASSFRGGWAKNIQYF.

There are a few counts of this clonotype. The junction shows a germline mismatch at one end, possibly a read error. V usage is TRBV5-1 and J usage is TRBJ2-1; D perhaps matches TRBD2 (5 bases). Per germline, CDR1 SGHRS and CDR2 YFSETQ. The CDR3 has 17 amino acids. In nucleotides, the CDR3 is TGCGCCAGCAGCTTGGAGCAGCGGCGCCTCTCCTACAACGAGCAGTTCTTC. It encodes CASSLEQRRLSYNEQFF. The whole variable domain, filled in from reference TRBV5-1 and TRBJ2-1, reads KAGVTQTPRYLIKTRGQQVTLSCSPISGHRSVSWYQQTPGQGLQFLFEYFSETQRNKGNFPGRFSGRQFSNSRSEMNVSTLELGDSALYLCASSLEQRRLSYNEQFFGPGTRLTVL.

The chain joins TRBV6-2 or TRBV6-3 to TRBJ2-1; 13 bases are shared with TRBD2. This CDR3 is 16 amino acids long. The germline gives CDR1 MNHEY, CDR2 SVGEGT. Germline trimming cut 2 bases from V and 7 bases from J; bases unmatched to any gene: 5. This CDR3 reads CASSYRTSGRGNEQFF. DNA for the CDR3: TGTGCCAGCAGTTACAGGACTAGCGGGAGAGGTAATGAGCAGTTCTTC.

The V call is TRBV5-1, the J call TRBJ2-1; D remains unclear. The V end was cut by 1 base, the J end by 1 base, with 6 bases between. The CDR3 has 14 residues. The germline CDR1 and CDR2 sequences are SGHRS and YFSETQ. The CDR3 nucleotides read TGCGCCAGCAGCTTGCTGGATTCCTACAATGAGCAGTTCTTC. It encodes CASSLLDSYNEQFF.

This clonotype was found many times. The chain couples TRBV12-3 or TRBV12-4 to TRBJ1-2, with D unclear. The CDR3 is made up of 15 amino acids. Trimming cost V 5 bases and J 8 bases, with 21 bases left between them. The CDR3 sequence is CASSPHPSGWFGYTF. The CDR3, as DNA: TGTGCCAGCAGTCCCCATCCCAGCGGATGGTTCGGCTACACCTTC.

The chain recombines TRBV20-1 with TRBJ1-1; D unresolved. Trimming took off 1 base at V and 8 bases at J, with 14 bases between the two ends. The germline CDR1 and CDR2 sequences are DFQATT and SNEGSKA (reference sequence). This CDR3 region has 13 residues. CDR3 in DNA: TGCAGTGCTAGAGTTGTTCTGGGTTACGAAGCTTTCTTT. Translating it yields CSARVVLGYEAFF.

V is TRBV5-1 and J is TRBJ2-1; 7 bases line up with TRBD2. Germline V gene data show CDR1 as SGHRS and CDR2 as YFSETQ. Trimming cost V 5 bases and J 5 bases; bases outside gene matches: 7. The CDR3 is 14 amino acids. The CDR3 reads CASSSSGLDNEQFF. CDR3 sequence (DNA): TGCGCCAGCAGTTCGTCTGGACTAGACAATGAGCAGTTCTTC.

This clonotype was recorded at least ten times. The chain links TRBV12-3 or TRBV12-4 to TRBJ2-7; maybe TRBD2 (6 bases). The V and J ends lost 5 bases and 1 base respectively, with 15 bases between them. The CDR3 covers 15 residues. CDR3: CASSPLRGRSYEQYF. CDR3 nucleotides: TGTGCCAGCAGTCCATTGCGGGGCAGATCCTACGAGCAGTACTTC.

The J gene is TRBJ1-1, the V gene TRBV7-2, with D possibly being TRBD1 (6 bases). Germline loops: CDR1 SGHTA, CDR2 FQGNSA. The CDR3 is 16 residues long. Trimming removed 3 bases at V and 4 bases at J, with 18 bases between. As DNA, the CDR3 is TGTGCCAGCAGCTTGGTCCGGACAGCCCTGGGCACTGAAGCTTTCTTT. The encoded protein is CASSLVRTALGTEAFF. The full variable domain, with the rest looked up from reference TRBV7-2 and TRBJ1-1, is GAGVSQSPSNKVTEKGKDVELRCDPISGHTALYWYRQSLGQGLEFLIYFQGNSAPDKSGLPSDRFSAERTGGSVSTLTIQRTQQEDSAVYLCASSLVRTALGTEAFFGQGTRLTVV.

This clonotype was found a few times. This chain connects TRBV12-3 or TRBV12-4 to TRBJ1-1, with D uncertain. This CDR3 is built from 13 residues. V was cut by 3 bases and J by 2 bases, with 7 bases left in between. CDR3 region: CASSFLYNTEAFF. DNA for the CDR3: TGTGCCAGCAGTTTTTTATACAACACTGAAGCTTTCTTT.

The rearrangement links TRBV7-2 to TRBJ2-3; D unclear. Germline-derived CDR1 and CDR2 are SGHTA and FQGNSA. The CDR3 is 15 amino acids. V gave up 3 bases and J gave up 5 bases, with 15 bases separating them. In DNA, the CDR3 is TGTGCCAGCAGCTTCGCCAGCGCTTCCGGAGATACGCAGTATTTT. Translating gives CASSFASASGDTQYF.